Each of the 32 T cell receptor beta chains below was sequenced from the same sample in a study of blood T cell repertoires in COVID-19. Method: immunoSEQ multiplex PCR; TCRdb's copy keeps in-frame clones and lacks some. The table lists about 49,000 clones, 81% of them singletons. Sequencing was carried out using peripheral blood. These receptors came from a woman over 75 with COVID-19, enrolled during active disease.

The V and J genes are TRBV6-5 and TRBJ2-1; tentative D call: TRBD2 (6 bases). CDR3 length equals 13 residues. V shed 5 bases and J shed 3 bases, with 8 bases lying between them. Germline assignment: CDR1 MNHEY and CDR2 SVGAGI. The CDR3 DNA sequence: TGTGCCAGCAGTACTAGCTACTACAATGAGCAGTTCTTC. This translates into CASSTSYYNEQFF.

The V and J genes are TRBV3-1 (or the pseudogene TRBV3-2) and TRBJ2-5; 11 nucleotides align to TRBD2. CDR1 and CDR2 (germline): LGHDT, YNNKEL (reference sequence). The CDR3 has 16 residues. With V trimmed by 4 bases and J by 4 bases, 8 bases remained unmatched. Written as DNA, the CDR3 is TGTGCCAGCAGCCGAAGACTAGCGGGATCATCAGAGACCCAGTACTTC. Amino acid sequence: CASSRRLAGSSETQYF.

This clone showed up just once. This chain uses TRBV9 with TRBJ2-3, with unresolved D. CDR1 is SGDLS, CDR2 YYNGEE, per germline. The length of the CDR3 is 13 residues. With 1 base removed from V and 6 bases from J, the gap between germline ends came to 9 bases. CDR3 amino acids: CASSVFVSDTQYF. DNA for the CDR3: TGTGCCAGCAGCGTATTCGTCTCGGATACGCAGTATTTT.

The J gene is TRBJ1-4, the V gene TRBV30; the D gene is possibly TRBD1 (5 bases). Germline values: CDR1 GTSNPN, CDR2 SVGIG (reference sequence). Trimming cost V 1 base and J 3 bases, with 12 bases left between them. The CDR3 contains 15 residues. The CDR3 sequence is CAWSEGGTANEKLFF. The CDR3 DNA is TGTGCCTGGAGTGAGGGAGGGACGGCTAATGAAAAACTGTTTTTT.

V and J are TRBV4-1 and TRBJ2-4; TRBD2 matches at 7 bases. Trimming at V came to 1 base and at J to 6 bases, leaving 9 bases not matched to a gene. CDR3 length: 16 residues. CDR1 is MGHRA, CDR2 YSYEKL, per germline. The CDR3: CASSQASTSMGNIQYF. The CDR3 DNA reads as TGCGCCAGCAGCCAAGCCTCGACTAGCATGGGAAACATTCAGTACTTC.

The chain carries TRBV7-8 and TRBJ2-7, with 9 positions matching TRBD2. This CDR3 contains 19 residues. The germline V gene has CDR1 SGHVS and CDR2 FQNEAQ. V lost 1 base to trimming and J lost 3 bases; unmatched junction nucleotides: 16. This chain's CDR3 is CASSLGFGAGSGSYYEQYF. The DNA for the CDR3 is TGTGCCAGCAGCTTAGGGTTCGGCGCTGGTAGCGGGAGTTACTACGAGCAGTACTTC.

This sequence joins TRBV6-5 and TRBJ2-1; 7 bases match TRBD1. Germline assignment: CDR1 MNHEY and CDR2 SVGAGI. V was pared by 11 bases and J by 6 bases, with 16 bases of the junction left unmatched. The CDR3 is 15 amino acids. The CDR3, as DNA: TGTGCCGCCAGGGGGAACAGGGCTAGGGGCAATGAGCAGTTCTTC. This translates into CAARGNRARGNEQFF.

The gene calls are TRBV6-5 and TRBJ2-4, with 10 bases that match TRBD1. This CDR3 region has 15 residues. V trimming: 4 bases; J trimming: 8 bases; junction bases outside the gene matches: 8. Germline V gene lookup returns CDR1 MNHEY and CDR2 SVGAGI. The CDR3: CASSSAGTGEDIQYF. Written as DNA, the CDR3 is TGTGCCAGCAGTTCCGCCGGGACAGGGGAAGACATTCAGTACTTC.

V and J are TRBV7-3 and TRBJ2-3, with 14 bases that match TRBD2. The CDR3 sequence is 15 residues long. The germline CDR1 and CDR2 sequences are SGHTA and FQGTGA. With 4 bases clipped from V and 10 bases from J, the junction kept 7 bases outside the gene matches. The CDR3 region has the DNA TGTGCCAGCAGCTCGGGACTAGCGGGAGCGGAGGCGCAGTATTTT. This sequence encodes CASSSGLAGAEAQYF.

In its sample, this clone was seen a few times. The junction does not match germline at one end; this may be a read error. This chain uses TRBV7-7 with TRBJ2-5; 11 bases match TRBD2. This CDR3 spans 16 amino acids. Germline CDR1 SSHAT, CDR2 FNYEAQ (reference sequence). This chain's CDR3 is CASSFTSGSLIETQYF. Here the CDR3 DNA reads TGTGCTAGCAGCTTTACTAGCGGGAGTTTAATAGAGACCCAGTACTTC.

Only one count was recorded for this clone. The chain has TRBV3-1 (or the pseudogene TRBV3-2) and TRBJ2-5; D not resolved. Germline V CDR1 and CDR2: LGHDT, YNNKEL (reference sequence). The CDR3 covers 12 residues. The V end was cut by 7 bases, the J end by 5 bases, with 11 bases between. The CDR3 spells CASNPTGETQYF. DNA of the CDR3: TGTGCCAGCAACCCCACCGGGGAGACCCAGTACTTC.

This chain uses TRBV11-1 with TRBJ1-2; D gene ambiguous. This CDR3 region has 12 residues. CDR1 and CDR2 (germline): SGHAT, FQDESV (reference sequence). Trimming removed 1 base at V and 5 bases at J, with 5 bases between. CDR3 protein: CASSLDSYGYTF. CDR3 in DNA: TGTGCCAGCAGCTTAGACAGTTATGGCTACACCTTC.

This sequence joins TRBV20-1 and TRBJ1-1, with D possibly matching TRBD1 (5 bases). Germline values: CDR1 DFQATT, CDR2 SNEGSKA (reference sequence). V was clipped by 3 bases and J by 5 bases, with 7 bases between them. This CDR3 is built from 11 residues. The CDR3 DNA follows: TGCAGTGCTAGTAGGGGAACTGAAGCTTTCTTT. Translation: CSASRGTEAFF.

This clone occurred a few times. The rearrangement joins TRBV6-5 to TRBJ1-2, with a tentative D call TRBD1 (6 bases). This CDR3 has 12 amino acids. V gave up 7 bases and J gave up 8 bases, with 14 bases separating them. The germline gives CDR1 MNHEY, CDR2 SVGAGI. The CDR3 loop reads CASNSRGWGYTF. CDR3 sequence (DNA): TGTGCCAGCAATTCCAGGGGATGGGGCTACACCTTC.

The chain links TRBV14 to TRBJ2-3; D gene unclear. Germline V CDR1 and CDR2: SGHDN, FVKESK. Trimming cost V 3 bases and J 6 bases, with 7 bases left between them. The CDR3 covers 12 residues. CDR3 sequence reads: CASSQLSDTQYF. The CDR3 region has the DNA TGTGCCAGCAGCCAGTTGTCTGATACGCAGTATTTT.

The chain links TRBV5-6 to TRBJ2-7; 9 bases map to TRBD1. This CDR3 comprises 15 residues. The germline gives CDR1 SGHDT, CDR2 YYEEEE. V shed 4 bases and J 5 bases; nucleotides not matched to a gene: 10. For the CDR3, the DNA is TGTGCCAGCAGCAAGACAGGGGGAGGGTCTGACGAGCAGTACTTC. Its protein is CASSKTGGGSDEQYF.

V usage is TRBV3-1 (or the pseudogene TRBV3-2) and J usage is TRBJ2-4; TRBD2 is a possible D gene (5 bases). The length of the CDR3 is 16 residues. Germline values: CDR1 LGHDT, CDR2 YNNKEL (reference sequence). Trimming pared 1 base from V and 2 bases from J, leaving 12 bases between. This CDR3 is CASSQGVGVTKNIQYF. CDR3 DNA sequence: TGTGCCAGCAGCCAAGGTGTGGGAGTGACCAAAAACATTCAGTACTTC.

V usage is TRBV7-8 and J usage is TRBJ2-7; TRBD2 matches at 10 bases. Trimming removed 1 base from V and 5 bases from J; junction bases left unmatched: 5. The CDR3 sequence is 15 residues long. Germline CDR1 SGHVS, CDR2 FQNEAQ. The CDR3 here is CASSLEPSGSDEQYF. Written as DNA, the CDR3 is TGTGCCAGCAGCTTAGAGCCTAGCGGGAGTGACGAGCAGTACTTC.

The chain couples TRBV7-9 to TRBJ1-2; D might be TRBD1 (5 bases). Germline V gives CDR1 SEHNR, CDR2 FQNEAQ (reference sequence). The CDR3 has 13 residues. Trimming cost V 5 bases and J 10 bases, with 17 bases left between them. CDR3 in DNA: TGTGCCAGCAGCCATCCGGACGGGGGGATCTACACCTTC. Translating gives CASSHPDGGIYTF.

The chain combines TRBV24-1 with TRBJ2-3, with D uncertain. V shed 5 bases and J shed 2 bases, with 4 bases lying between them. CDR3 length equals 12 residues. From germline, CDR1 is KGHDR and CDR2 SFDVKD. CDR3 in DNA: TGTGCCACCAGTGCAGACACAGATACGCAGTATTTT. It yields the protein CATSADTDTQYF.

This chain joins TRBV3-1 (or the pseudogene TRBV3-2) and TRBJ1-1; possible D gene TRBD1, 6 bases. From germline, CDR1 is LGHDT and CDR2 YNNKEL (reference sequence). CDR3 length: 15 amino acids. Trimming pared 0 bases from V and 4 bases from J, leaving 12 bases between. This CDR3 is CASSQDGGASTEAFF. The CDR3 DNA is TGTGCCAGCAGCCAAGATGGGGGGGCGAGCACTGAAGCTTTCTTT.

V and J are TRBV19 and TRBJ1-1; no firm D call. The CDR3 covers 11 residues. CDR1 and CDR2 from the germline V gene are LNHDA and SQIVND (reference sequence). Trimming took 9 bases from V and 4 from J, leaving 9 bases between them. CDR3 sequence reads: CASGETTEAFF. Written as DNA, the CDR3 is TGTGCCAGCGGGGAAACCACTGAAGCTTTCTTT.

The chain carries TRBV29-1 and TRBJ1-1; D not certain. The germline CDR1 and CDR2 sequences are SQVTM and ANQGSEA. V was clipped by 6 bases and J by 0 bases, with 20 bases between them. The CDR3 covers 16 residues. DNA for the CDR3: TGCAGCGTGGAGGGCATCCGGGCATTGGTGAACACTGAAGCTTTCTTT. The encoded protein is CSVEGIRALVNTEAFF.

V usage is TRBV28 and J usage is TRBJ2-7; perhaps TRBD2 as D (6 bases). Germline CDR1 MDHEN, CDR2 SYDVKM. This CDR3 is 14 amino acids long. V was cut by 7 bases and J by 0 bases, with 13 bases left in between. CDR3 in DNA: TGTGCCAGCAATCGACTAGGAATCTCCTACGAGCAGTACTTC. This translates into CASNRLGISYEQYF.

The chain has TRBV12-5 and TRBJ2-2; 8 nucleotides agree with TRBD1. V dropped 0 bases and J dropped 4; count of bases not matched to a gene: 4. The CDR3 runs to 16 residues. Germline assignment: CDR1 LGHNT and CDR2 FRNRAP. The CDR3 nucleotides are TGTGCTAGTGGTTTGGTACGCACAGGGGGCACCGGGGAGCTGTTTTTT. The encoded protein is CASGLVRTGGTGELFF.

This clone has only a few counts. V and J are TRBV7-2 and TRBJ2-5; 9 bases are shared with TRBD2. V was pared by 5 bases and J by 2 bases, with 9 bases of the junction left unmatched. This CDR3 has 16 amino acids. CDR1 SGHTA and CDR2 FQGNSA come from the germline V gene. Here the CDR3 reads CASSPMRGGTQETQYF. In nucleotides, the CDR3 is TGTGCCAGCAGCCCGATGCGGGGGGGTACGCAAGAGACCCAGTACTTC. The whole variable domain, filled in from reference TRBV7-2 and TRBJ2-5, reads GAGVSQSPSNKVTEKGKDVELRCDPISGHTALYWYRQSLGQGLEFLIYFQGNSAPDKSGLPSDRFSAERTGGSVSTLTIQRTQQEDSAVYLCASSPMRGGTQETQYFGPGTRLLVL.

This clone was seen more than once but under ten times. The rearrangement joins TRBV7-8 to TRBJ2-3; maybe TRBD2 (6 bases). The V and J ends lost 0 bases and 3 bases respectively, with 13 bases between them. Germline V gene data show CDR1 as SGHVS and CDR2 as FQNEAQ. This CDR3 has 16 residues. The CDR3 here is CASSLATAGGTDTQYF. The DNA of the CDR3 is TGTGCCAGCAGCTTAGCCACAGCGGGTGGAACAGATACGCAGTATTTT.

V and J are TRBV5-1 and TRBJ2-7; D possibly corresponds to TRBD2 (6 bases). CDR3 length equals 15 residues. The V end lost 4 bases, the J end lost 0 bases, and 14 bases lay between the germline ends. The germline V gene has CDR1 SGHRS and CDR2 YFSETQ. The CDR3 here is CASSRDSPFSYEQYF. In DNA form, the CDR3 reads TGCGCCAGCAGCCGGGACTCTCCTTTCTCCTACGAGCAGTACTTC.

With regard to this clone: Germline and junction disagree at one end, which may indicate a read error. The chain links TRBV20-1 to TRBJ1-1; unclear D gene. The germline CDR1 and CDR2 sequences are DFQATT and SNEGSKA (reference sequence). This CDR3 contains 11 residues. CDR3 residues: CSARGGIEAFF. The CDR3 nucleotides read TGCAGTGCGAGAGGAGGGATTGAAGCTTTCTTT.

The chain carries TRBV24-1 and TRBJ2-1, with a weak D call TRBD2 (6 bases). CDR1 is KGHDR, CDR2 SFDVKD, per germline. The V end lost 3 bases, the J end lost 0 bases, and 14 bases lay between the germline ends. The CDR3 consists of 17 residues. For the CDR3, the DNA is TGTGCCACCAGTGATAAGTTAGGGCGGGGCTCCTACAATGAGCAGTTCTTC. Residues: CATSDKLGRGSYNEQFF.

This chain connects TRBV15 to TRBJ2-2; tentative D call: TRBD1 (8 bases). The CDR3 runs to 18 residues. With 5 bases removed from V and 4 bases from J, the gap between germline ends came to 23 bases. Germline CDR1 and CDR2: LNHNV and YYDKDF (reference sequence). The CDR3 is CATSSPRGQGAFTGELFF. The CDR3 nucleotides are TGTGCCACCAGCTCGCCGCGGGGGCAGGGGGCGTTCACCGGGGAGCTGTTTTTT.

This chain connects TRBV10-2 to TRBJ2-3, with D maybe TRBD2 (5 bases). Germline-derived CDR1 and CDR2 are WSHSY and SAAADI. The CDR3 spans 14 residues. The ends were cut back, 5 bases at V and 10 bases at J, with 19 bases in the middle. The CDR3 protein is CASSQPRSLGAQYF. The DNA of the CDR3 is TGCGCCAGCAGTCAACCCCGGTCCCTCGGGGCGCAGTATTTT.